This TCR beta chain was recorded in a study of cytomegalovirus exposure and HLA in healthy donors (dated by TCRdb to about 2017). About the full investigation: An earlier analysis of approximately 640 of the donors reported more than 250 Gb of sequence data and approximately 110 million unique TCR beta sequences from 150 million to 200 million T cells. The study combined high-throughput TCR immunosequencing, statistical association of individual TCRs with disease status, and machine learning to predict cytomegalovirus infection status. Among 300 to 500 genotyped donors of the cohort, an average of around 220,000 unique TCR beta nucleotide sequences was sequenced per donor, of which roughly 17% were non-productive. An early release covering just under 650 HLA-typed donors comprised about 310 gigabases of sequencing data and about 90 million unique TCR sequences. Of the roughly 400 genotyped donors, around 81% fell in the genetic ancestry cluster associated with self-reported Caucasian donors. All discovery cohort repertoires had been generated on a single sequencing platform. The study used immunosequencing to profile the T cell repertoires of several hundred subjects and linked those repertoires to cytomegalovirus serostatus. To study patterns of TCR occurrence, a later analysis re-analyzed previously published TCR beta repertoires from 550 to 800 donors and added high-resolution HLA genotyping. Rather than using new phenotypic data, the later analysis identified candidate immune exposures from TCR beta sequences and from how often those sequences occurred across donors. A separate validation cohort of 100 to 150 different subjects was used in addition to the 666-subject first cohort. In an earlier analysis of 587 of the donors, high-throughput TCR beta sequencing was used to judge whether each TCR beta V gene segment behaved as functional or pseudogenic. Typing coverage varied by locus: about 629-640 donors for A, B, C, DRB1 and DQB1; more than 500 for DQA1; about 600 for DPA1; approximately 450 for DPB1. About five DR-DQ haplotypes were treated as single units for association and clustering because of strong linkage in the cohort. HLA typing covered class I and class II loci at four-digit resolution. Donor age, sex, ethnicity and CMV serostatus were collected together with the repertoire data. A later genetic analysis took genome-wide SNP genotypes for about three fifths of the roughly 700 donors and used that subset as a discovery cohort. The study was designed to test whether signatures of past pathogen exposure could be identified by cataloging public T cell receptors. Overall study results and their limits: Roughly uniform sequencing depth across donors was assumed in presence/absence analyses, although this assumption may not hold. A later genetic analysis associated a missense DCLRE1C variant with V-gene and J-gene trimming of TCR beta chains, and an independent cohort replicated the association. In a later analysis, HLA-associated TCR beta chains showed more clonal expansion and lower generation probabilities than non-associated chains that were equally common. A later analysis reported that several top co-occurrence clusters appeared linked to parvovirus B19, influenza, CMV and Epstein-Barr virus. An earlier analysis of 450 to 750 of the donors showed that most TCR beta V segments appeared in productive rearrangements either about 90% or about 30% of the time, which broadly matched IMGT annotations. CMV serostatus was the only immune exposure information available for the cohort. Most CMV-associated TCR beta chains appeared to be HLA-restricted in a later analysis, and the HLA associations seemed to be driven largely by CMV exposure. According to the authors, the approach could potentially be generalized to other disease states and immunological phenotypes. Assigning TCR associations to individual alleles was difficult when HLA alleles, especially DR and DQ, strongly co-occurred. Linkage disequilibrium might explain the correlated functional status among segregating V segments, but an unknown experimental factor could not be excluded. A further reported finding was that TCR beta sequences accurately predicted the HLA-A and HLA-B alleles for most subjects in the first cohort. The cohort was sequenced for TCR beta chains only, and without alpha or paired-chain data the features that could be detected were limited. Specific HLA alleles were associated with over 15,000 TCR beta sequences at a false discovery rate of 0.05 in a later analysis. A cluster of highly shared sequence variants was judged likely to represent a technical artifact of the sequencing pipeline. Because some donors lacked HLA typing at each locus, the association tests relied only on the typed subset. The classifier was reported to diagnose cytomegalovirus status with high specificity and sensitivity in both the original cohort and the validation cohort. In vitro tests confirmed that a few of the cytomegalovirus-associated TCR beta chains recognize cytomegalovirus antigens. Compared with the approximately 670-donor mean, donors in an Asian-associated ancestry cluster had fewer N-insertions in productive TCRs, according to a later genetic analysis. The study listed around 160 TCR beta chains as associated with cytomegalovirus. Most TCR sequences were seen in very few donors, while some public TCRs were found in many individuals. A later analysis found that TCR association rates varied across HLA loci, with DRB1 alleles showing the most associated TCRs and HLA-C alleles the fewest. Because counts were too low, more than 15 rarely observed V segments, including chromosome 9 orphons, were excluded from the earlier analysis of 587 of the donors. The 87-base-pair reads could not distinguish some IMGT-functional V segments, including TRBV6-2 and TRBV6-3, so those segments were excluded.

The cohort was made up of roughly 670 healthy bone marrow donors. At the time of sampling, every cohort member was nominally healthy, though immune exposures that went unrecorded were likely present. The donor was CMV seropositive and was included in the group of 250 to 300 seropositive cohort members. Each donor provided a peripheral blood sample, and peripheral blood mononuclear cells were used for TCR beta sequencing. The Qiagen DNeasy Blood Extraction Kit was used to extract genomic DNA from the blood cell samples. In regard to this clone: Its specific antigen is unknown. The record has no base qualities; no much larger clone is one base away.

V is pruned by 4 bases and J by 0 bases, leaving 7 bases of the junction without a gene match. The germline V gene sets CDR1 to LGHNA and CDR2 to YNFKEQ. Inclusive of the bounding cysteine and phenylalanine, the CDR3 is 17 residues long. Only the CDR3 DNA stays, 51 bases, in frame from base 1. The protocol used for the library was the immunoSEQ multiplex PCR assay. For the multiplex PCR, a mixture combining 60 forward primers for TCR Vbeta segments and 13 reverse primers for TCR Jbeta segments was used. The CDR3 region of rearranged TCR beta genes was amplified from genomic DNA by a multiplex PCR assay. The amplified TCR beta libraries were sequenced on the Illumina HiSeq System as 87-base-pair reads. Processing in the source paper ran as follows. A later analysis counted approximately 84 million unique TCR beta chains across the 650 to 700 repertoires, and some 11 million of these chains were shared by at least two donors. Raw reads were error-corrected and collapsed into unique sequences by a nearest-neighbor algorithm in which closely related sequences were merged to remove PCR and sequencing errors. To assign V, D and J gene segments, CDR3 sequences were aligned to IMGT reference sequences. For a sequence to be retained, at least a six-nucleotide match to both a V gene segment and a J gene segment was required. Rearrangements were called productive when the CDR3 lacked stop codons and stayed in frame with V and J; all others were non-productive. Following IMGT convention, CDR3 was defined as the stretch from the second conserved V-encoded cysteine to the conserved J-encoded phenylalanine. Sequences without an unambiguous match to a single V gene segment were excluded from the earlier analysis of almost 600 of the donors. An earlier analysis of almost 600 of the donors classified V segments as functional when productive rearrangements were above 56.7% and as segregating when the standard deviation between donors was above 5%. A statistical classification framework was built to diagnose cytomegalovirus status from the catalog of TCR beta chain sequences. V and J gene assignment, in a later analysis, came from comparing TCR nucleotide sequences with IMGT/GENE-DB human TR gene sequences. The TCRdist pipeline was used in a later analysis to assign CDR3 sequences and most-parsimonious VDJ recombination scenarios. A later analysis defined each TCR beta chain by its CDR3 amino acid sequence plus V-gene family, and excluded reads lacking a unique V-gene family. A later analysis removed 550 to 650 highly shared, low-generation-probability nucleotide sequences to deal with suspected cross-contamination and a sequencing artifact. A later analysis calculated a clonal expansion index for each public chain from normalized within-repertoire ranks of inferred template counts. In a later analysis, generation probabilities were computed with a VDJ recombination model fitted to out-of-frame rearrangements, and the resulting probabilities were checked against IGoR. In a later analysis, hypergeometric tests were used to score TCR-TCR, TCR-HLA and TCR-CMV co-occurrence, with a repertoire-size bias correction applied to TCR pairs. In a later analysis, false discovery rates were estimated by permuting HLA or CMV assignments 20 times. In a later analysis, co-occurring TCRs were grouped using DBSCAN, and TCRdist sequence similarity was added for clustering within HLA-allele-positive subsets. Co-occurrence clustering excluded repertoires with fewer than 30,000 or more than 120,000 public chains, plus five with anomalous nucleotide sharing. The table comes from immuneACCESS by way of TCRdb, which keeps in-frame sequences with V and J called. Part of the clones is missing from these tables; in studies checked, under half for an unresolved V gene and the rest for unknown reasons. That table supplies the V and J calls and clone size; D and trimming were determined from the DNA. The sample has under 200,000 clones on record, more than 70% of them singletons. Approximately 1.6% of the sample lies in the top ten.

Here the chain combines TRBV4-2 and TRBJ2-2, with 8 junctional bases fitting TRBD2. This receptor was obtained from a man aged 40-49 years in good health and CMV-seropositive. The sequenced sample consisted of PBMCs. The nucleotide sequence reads TGTGCCAGCAGCCCCTTTGATAGCGGGGCGAACACCGGGGAGCTGTTTTTT. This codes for CASSPFDSGANTGELFF.